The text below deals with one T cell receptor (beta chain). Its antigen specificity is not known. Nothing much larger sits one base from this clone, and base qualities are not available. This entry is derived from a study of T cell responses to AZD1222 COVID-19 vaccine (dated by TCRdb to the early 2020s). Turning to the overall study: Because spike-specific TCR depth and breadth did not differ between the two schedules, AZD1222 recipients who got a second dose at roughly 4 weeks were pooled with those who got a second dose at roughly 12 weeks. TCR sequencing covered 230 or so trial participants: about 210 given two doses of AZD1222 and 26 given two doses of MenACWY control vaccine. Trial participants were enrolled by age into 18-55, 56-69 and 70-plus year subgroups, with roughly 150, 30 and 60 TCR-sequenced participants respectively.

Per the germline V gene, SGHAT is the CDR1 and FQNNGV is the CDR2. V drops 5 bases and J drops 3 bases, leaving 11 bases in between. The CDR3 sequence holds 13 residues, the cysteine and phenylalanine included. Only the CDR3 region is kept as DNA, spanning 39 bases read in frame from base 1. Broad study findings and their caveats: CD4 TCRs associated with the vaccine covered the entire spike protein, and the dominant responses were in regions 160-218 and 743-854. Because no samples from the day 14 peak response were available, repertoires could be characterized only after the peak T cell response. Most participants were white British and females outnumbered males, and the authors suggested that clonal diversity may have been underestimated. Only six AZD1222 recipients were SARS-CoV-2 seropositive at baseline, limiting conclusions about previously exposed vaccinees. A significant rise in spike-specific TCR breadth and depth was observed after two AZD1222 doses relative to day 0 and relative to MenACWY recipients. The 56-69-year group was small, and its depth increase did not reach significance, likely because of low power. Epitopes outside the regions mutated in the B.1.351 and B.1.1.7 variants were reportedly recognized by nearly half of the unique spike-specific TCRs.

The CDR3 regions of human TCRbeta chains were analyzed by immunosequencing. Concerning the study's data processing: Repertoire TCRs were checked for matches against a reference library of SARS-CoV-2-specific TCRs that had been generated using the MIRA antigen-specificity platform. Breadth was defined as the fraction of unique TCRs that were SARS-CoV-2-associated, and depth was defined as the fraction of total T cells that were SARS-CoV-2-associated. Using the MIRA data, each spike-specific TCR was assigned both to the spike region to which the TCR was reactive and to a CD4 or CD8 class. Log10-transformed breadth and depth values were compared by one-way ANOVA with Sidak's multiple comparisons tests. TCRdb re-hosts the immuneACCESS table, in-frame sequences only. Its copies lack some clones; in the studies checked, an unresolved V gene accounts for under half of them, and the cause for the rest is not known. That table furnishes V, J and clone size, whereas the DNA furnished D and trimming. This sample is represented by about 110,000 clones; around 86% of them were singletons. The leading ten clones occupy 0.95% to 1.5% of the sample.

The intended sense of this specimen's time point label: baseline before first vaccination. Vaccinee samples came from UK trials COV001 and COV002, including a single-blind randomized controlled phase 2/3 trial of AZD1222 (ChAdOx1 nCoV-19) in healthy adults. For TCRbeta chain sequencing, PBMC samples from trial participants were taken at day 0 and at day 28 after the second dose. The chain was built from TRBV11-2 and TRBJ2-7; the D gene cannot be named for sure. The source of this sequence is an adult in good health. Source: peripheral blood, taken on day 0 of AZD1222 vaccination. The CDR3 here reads CASSQGTSYEQYF. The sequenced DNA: TGTGCCAGCAGCCAAGGTACAAGCTACGAGCAGTACTTC.